This T cell receptor beta chain came from a study of T cell clonality in common variable immunodeficiency. Study findings and constraints: Repertoire-complication correlations in CVID were limited by patient heterogeneity. Compared with healthy controls, CVID subjects showed increased TCRbeta clonality, mostly in about a third.

Some clones are missing from TCRdb's copy, which holds only in-frame ones; the method was immunoSEQ multiplex PCR. Recorded here are about 39,000 clones, none singletons. This clone was observed at least ten times. What it binds is not known. This sequence was found in a person aged 18-69 years in good health. The source material was peripheral blood mononuclear cells.

The CDR3 sequence is CASSFTGRDYEQYF. The CDR3 DNA, read in part, is TGTGCCAGCAGCTTTACAGGGCGCGACTACGAG. The rearrangement links TRBV7-9 to TRBJ2-7, with D possibly matching TRBD1 (6 bases). The CDR3 end is not reached by the read, which stops 3 residues before it; the germline J gene fills it in. V was pared by 3 bases and J by 3 bases, with 12 bases between. CDR3 length: 14 residues. Germline loops: CDR1 SEHNR, CDR2 FQNEAQ (reference sequence).